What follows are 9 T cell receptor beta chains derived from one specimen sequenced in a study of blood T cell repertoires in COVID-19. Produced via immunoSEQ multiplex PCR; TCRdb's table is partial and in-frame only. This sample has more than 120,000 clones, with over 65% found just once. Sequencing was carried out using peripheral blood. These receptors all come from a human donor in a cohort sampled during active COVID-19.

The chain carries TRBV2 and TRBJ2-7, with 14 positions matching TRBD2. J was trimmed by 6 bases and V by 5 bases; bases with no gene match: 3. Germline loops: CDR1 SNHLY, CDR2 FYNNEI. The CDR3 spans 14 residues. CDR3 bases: TGTGCCAGCAGTTGGACTAGCGGGAGGTCCGAGCAGTACGTC. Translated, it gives CASSWTSGRSEQYV.

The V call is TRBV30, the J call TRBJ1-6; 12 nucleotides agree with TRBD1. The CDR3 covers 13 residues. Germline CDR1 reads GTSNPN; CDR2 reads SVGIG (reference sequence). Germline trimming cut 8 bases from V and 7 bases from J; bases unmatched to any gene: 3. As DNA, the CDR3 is TGTGCCGGGGGACAGGGGGCAAATTCACCCCTCCACTTT. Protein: CAGGQGANSPLHF.

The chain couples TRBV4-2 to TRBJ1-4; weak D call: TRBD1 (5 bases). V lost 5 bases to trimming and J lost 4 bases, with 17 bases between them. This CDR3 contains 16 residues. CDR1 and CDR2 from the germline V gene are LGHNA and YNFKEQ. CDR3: CASSTSGGGNNEKLFF. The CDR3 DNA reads TGTGCCAGCAGCACATCCGGGGGAGGGAATAATGAAAAACTGTTTTTT.

CDR3 DNA sequence: TGTGCCAGCAGAGTCCCCGGGGGTGGCTATGGCTACACCTTC. Translated, it gives CASRVPGGGYGYTF. The chain employs TRBV6-5 and TRBJ1-2, with TRBD1 as a possible D gene (5 bases). This CDR3 has 14 amino acids. From germline, CDR1 is MNHEY and CDR2 SVGAGI. The V end lost 6 bases, the J end lost 4 bases, and 15 bases lay between the germline ends.

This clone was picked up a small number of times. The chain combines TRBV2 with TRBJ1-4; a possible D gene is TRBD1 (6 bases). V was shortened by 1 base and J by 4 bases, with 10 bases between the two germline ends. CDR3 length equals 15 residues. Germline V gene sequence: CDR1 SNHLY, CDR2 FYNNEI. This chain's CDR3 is CASSEEGQSNEKLFF. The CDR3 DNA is TGTGCCAGCAGTGAAGAAGGACAGAGTAATGAAAAACTGTTTTTT. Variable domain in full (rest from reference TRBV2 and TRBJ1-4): EPEVTQTPSHQVTQMGQEVILRCVPISNHLYFYWYRQILGQKVEFLVSFYNNEISEKSEIFDDQFSVERPDGSNFTLKIRSTKLEDSAMYFCASSEEGQSNEKLFFGSGTQLSVL.

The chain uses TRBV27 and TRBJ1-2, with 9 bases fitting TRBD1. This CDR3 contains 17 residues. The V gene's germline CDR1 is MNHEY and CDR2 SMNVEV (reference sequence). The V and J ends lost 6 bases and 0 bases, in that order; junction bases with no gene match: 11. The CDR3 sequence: CASRADLRTGANYGYTF. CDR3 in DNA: TGTGCCAGCAGGGCTGATCTCAGGACAGGGGCTAACTATGGCTACACCTTC.

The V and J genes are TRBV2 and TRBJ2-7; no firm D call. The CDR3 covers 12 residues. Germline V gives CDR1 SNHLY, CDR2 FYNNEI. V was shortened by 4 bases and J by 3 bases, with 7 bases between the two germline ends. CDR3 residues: CASSVRNYEQYF. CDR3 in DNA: TGTGCCAGCAGTGTGCGGAACTACGAGCAGTACTTC.

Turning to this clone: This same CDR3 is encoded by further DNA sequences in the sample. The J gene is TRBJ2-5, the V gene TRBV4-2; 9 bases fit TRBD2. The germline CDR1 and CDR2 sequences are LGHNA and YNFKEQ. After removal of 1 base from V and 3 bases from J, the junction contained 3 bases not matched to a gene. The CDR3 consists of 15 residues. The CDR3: CASSQVPSGEETQYF. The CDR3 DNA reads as TGTGCCAGCAGCCAAGTGCCTAGCGGGGAAGAGACCCAGTACTTC.

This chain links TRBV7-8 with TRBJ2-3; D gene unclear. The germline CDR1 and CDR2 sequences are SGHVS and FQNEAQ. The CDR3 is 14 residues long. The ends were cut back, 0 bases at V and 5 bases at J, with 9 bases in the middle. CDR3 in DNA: TGTGCCAGCAGCTTAGCTGTCCCAGTAGATACGCAGTATTTT. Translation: CASSLAVPVDTQYF.